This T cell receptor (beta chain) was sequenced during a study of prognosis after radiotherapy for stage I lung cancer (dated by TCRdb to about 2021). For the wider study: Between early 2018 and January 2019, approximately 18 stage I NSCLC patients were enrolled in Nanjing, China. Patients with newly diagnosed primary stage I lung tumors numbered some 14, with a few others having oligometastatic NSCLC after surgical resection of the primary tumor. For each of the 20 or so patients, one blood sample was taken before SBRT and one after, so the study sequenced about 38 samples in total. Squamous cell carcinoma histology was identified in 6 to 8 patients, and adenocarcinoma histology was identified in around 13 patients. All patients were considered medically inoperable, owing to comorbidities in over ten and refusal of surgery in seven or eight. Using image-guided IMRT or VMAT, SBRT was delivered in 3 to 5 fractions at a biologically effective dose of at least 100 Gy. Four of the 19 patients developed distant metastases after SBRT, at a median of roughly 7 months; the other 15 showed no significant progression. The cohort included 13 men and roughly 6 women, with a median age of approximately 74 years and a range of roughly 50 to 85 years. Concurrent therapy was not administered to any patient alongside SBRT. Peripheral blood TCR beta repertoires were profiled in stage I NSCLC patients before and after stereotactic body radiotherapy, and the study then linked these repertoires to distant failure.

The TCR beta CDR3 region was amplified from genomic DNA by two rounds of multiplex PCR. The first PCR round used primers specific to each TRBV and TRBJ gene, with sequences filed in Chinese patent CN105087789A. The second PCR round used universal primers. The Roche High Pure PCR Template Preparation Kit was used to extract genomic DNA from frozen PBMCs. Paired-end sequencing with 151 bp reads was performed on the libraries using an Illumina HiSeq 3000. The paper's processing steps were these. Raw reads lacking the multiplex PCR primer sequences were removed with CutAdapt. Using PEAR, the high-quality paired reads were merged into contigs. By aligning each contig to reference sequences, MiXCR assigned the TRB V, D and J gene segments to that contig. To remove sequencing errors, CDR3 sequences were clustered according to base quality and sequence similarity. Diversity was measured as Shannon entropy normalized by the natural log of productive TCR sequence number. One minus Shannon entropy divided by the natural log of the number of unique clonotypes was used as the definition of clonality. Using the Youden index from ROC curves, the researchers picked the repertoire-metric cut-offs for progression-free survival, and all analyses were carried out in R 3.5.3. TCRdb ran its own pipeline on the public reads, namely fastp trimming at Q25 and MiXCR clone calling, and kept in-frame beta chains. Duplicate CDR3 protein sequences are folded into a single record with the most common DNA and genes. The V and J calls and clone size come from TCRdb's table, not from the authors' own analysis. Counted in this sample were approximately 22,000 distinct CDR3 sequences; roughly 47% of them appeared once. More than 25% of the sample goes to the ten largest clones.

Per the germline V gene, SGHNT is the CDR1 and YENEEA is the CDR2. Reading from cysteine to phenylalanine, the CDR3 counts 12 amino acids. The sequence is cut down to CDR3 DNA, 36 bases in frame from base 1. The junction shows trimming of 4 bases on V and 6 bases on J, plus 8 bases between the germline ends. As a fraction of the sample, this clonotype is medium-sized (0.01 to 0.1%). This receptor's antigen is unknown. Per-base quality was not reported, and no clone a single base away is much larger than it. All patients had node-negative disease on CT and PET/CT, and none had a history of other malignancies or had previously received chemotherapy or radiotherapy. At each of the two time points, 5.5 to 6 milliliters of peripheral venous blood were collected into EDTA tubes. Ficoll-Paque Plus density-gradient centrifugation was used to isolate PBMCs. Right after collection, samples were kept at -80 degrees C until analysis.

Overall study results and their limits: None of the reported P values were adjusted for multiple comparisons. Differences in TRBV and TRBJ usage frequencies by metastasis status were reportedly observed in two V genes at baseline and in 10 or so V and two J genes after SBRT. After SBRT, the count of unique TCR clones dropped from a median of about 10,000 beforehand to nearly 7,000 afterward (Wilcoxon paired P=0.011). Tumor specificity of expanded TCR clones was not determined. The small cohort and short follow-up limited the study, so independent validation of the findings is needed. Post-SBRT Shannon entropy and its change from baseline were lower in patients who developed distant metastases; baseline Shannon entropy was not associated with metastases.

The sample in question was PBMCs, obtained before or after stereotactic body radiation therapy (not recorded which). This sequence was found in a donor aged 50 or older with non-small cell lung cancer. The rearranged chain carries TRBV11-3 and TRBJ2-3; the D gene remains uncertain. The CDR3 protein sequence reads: CASSSLADTQYF. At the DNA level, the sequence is TGTGCCAGCAGCTCCTTGGCGGATACGCAGTATTTT.